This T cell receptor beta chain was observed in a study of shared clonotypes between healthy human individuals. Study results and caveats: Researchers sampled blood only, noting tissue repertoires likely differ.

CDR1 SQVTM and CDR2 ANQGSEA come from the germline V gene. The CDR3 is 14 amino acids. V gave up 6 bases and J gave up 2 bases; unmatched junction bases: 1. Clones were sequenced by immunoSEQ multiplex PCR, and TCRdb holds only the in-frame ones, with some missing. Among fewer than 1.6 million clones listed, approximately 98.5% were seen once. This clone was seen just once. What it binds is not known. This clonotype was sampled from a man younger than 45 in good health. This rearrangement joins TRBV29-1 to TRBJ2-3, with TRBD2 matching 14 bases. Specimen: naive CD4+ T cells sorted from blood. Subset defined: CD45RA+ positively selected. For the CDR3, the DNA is TGCAGCGTGGGACTAGCGGGAGTCACAGATACGCAGTATTTT. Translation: CSVGLAGVTDTQYF.